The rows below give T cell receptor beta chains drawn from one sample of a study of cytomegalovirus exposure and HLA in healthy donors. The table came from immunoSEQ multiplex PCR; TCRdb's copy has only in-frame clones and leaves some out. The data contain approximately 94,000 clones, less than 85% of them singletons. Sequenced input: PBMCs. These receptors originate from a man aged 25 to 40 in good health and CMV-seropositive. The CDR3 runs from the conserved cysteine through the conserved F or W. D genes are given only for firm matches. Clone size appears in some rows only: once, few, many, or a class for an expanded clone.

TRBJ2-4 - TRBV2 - CASSGLGVAKNIQYF TGTGCCAGCAGTGGGCTTGGTGTAGCCAAAAACATTCAGTACTTC
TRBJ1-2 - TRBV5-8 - CASSLDRALLKDGYTF TGTGCCAGCAGCTTGGACAGGGCACTACTCAAGGATGGCTACACCTTC
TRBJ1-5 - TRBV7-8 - CASTQNRLSNQPQHF TGTGCCAGCACCCAGAACCGCCTTAGCAATCAGCCCCAGCATTTT
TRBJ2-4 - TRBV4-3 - CASSQGRSLAKNIQYF TGCGCCAGCAGCCAAGGAAGGAGTCTAGCCAAAAACATTCAGTACTTC
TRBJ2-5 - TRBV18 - CASSPPGEKKTQYF TGTGCCAGCTCACCACCTGGGGAGAAGAAGACCCAGTACTTC
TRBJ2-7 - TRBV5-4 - CASSFRGSSYEQYF TGTGCCAGCAGCTTTCGCGGTAGCTCCTACGAGCAGTACTTC
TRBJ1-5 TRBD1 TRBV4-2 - CASSHDRDYQPQHF TGTGCCAGCAGCCATGACAGGGATTATCAGCCCCAGCATTTT
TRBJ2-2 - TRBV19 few CASSMIATGELFF TGTGCCAGTAGTATGATAGCCACCGGGGAGCTGTTTTTT
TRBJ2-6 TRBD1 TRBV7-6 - CASSLDRGSGANVLTF TGTGCCAGCAGCTTAGACAGGGGAAGTGGGGCCAACGTCCTGACTTTC
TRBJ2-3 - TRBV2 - CASRREFSTDTQYF TGTGCCAGCCGGAGGGAGTTTAGCACAGATACGCAGTATTTT
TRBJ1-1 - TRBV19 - CASMAPPGRFMNTEAFF TGTGCCAGTATGGCCCCCCCAGGGAGGTTCATGAACACTGAAGCTTTCTTT
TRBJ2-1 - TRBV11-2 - CASSLDLAGIYNEQFF TGTGCCAGCAGCTTAGACCTAGCTGGGATTTACAATGAGCAGTTCTTC
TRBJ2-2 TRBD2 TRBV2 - CASSPGRGGELFF TGTGCCAGCAGCCCCGGGAGGGGCGGGGAGCTGTTTTTT
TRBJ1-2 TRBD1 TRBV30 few CAWKSGQGERYGYTF TGTGCCTGGAAATCGGGACAGGGGGAGCGCTATGGCTACACCTTC
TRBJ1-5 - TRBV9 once CARGVFAYSNQPQHF TGTGCCAGAGGAGTGTTCGCGTATAGCAATCAGCCCCAGCATTTT
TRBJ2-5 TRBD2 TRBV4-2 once CASSQGPSGGKETQYF TGTGCCAGCAGCCAGGGACCTAGCGGGGGGAAAGAGACCCAGTACTTC
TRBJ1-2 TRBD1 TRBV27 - CASSSTGGGGYTF TGTGCCAGCAGTTCGACAGGGGGCGGTGGCTACACCTTC
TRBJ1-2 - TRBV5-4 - CASSLDPARGYGYTF TGTGCCAGCAGCCTCGACCCCGCTCGGGGGTATGGCTACACCTTC
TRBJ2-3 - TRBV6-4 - CASSRENTDTQYF TGTGCCAGCAGTCGGGAGAACACAGATACGCAGTATTTT
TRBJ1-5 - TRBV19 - CASSYGGNSNQPQHF TGTGCCAGTAGCTACGGGGGGAATAGCAATCAGCCCCAGCATTTT
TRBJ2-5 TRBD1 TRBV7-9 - CASSLFPQGAQETQYF TGTGCCAGCAGCTTATTCCCACAGGGGGCTCAAGAGACCCAGTACTTC
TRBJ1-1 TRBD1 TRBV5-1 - CASGLQGLNTEAFF TGCGCCAGCGGATTACAGGGGTTGAACACTGAAGCTTTCTTT
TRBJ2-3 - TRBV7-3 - CASSLLGSRDTQYF TGTGCCAGCAGCTTACTGGGCTCCAGGGATACGCAGTATTTT
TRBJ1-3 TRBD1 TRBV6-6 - CASSYRQGDTIYF TGTGCCAGCAGTTACCGGCAGGGGGACACCATATATTTT
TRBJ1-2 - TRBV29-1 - CSVEDSYYGYTF TGCAGCGTTGAGGACAGCTACTATGGCTACACCTTC
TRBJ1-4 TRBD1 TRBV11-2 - CASSHPDRGGEKLFF TGTGCCAGCAGCCATCCGGACAGGGGTGGTGAAAAACTGTTTTTT
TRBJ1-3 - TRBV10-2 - CASSDGQGLSGNTIYF TGCGCCAGCAGTGATGGTCAGGGTCTCTCCGGAAACACCATATATTTT